In this sample, the clone carrying this TCR beta chain turned up many times. Its antigen remains unknown. Patients aged 18 to 65 had newly diagnosed hyperthyroidism that had lasted under 2 months. The data derive from a study of T cells in Graves' hyperthyroidism and ophthalmopathy. Study findings and constraints: Ophthalmopathy was separated from stable hyperthyroidism by a 13 V-J model. Blood held most thyroid clonotypes expanded above 0.001 frequency. With a median lead of roughly 6.2 months before onset, the model predicted ophthalmopathy.

Germline CDR1 reads MGHRA; CDR2 reads YSYEKL. The CDR3 is made up of 15 amino acids. Trimming removed 0 bases from V and 2 bases from J, with 10 bases in between. The TCR beta CDR3 regions underwent amplification using RNA transcripts as the source. With the HTBI primer set, the TCR CDR3 went through a first round of RT-PCR. TCRdb reprocessed the multiplex PCR reads with MiXCR, giving one entry per CDR3 protein. The sample has 500,000 to 650,000 distinct CDR3 sequences, roughly 15% seen once. The chain links TRBV4-1 to TRBJ2-5; D possibly corresponds to TRBD2 (6 bases). Sequencing was done on a sample of blood. The receptor's source is a woman aged 40 to 50 with Graves' hyperthyroidism. The CDR3 DNA reads TGCGCCAGCAGCCAAGACTGGGGGGTACAAGAGACCCAGTACTTC. Translating gives CASSQDWGVQETQYF.